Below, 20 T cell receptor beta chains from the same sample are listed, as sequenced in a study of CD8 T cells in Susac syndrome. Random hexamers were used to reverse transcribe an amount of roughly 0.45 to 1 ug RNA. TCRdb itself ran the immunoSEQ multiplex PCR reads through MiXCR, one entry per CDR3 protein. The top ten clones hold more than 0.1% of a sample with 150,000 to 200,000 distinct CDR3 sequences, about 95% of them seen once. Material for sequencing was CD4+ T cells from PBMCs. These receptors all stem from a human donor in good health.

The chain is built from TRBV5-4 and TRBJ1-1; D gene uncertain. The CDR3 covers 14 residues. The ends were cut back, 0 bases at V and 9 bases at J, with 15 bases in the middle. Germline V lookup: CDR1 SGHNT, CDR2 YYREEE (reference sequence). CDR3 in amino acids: CASSLDPVGSKAFF. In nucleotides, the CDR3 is TGTGCCAGCAGCTTGGATCCGGTAGGATCGAAAGCTTTCTTT.

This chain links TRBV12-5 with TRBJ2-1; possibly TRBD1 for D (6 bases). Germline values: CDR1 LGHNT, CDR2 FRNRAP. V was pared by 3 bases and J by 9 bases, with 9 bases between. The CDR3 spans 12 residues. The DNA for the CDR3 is TGTGCTAGTGGTTTTTGGGGGCTTGAGCAGTTCTTC. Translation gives CASGFWGLEQFF.

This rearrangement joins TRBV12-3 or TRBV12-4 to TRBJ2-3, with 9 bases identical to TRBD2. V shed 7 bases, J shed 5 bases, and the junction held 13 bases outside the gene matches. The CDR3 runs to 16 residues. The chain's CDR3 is CASTPLGGRAGDTQYF. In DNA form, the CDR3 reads TGTGCCAGCACGCCCTTGGGCGGGAGGGCGGGAGATACGCAGTATTTT.

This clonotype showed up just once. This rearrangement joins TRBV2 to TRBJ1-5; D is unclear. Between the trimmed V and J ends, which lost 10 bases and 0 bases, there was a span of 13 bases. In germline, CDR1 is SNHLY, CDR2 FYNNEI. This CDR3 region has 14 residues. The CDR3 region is CATGDPTSNQPQHF. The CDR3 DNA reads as TGTGCCACCGGAGACCCAACTAGCAATCAGCCCCAGCATTTT.

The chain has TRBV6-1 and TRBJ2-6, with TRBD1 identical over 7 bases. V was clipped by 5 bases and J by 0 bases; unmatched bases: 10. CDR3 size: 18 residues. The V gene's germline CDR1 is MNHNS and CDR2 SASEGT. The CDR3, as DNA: TGTGCCAGCAGTACGAGGACAGGAGCCTTCTCTGGGGCCAACGTCCTGACTTTC. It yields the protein CASSTRTGAFSGANVLTF.

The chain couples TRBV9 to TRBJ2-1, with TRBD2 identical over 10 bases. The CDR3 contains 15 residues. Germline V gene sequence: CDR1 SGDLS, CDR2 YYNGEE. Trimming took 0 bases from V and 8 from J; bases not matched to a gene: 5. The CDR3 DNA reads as TGTGCCAGCAGCGTAGCGGCCAGCGGGAGGGATGAGCAGTTCTTC. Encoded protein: CASSVAASGRDEQFF.

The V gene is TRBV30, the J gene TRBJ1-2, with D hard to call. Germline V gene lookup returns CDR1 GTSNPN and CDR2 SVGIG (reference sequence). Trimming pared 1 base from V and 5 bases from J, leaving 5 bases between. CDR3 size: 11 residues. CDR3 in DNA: TGTGCCTGGAGTGCGGTATATGGCTACACCTTC. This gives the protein CAWSAVYGYTF.

The CDR3 protein is CASSLLWVGDEQFF. In nucleotides, the CDR3 is TGTGCCAGCAGCTTACTTTGGGTGGGCGATGAGCAGTTCTTC. The chain has TRBV7-9 and TRBJ2-1; D not resolved. The CDR3 spans 14 residues. Trimming removed 2 bases from V and 8 bases from J, with 13 bases in between. Germline CDR1 SEHNR, CDR2 FQNEAQ (reference sequence).

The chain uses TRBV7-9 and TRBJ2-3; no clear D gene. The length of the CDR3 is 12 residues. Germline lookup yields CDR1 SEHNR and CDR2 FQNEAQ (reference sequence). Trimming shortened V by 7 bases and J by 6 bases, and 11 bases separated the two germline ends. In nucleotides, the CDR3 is TGTGCCAGCACCAACTCTGGGGATACGCAGTATTTT. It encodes CASTNSGDTQYF.

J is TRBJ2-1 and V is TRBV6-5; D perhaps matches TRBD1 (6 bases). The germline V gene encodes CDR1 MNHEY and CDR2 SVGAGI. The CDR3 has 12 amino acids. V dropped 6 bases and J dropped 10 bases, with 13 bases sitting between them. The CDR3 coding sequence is TGTGCCAGCAGCGAACAGGGTCGGGAGCAGTTCTTC. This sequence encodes CASSEQGREQFF.

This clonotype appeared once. CDR3 DNA sequence: TGCGCCAGCAGCCCCGAGGGAGATTCTAGCACAGATACGCAGTATTTT. As protein: CASSPEGDSSTDTQYF. The chain carries TRBV5-1 and TRBJ2-3; a possible D gene is TRBD2 (5 bases). The length of the CDR3 is 16 residues. V was cut by 4 bases and J by 0 bases, with 15 bases left in between. Germline loops: CDR1 SGHRS, CDR2 YFSETQ. Full variable domain (missing parts from reference TRBV5-1 and TRBJ2-3): KAGVTQTPRYLIKTRGQQVTLSCSPISGHRSVSWYQQTPGQGLQFLFEYFSETQRNKGNFPGRFSGRQFSNSRSEMNVSTLELGDSALYLCASSPEGDSSTDTQYFGPGTRLTVL.

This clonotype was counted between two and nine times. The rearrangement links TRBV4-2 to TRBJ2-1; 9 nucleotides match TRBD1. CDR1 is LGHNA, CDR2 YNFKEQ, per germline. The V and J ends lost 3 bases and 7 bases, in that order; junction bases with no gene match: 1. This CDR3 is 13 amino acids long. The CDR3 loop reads CASSHDRGNEQFF. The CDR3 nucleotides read TGTGCCAGCAGCCATGACAGGGGGAATGAGCAGTTCTTC.

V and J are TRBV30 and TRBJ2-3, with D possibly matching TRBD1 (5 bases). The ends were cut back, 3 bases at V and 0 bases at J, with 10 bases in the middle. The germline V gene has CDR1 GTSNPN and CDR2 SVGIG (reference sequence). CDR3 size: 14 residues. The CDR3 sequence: CAWRRGPSTDTQYF. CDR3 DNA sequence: TGTGCCTGGAGAAGGGGCCCTAGCACAGATACGCAGTATTTT.

CDR3 loop: CASSSGQVAKNIQYF. In DNA form, the CDR3 reads TGTGCCAGCAGTTCGGGACAGGTAGCCAAAAACATTCAGTACTTC. V and J are TRBV27 and TRBJ2-4, with 8 bases lining up with TRBD1. The germline CDR1 and CDR2 sequences are MNHEY and SMNVEV (reference sequence). V shed 4 bases and J 0 bases; nucleotides not matched to a gene: 2. CDR3 size: 15 residues.

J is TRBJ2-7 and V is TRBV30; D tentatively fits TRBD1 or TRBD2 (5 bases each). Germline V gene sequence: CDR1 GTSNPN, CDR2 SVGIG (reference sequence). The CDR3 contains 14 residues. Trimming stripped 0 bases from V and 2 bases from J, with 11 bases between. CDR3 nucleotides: TGTGCCTGGAGTGTAATCGGGACGACCTACGAGCAGTACTTC. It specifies CAWSVIGTTYEQYF. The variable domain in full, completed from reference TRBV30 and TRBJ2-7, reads SQTIHQWPATLVQPVGSPLSLECTVEGTSNPNLYWYRQAAGRGLQLLFYSVGIGQISSEVPQNLSASRPQDRQFILSSKKLLLSDSGFYLCAWSVIGTTYEQYFGPGTRLTVT.

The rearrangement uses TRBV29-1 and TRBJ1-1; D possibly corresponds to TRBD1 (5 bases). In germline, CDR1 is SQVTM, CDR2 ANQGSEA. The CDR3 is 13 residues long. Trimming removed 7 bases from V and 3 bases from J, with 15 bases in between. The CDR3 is CSGKVGGDTEAFF. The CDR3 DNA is TGCAGCGGGAAAGTGGGGGGGGACACTGAAGCTTTCTTT.

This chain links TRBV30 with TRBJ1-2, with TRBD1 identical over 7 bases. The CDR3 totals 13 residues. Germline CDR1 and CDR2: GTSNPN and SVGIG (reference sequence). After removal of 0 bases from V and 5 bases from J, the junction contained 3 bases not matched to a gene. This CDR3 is CAWSVKQGYGYTF. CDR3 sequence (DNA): TGTGCCTGGAGTGTAAAACAGGGGTATGGCTACACCTTC. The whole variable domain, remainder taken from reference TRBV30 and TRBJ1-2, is SQTIHQWPATLVQPVGSPLSLECTVEGTSNPNLYWYRQAAGRGLQLLFYSVGIGQISSEVPQNLSASRPQDRQFILSSKKLLLSDSGFYLCAWSVKQGYGYTFGSGTRLTVV.

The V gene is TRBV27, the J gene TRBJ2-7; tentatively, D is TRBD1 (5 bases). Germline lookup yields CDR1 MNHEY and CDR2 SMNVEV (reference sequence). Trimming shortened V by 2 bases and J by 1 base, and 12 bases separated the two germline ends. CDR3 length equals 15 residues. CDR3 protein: CASSLKGRLSYEQYF. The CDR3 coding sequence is TGTGCCAGCAGTTTAAAGGGGCGGCTGTCCTACGAGCAGTACTTC.

For the CDR3, the DNA is TGCAGCGTTGCTTCCAGGGACAATCAGCCCCAGCATTTT. This translates into CSVASRDNQPQHF. V gene TRBV29-1 combines with J gene TRBJ1-5, with a weak D call TRBD1 (5 bases). In germline, CDR1 is SQVTM, CDR2 ANQGSEA. This CDR3 contains 13 residues. V shed 4 bases and J shed 3 bases, with 10 bases lying between them.

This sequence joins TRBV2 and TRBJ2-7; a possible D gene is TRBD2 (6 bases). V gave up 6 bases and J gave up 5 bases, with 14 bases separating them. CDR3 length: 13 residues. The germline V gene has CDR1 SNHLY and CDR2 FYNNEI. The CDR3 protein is CASSGAGGNEQYF. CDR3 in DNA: TGTGCCAGCAGCGGGGCAGGAGGGAACGAGCAGTACTTC.